The rows below give T cell receptor beta chains drawn from one sample of a study of cytomegalovirus exposure and HLA in healthy donors. TCRdb's copy holds only in-frame clones and misses some; the assay was immunoSEQ multiplex PCR. This table holds 150,000 to 200,000 clones, approximately 84% found once. The source material was PBMCs. Every receptor here comes from a man aged 18 to 29 in good health and CMV-seronegative. CDR3s include the opening cysteine and the closing phenylalanine or tryptophan. The D gene is left open where the match is weak. The size entry is marked missing in some rows and otherwise reads once, few, many or a size class.

clone size: NA; V gene: TRBV9; J gene: TRBJ2-7; D gene: TRBD1; CDR3 DNA: TGTGCCAGCAGCCCGATAGAGACAGGGCCTAATTACGAGCAGTACTTC; CDR3 protein: CASSPIETGPNYEQYF
clone size: NA; V gene: TRBV5-1; J gene: TRBJ1-2; D gene: NA; CDR3 DNA: TGCGCCAGGAGCTCCTTCCAACAGGACACCTTACTCTATGGCTACACCTTC; CDR3 protein: CARSSFQQDTLLYGYTF
clone size: NA; V gene: TRBV6-4; J gene: TRBJ2-2; D gene: NA; CDR3 DNA: TGTGCCAGCAGAGGGGAGAACACCGGGGAGCTGTTTTTT; CDR3 protein: CASRGENTGELFF
clone size: few; V gene: TRBV19; J gene: TRBJ2-1; D gene: TRBD1; CDR3 DNA: TGTGCCAGTAGTGAGGGACAGGGGGCCGTCAATGAGCAGTTCTTC; CDR3 protein: CASSEGQGAVNEQFF
clone size: NA; V gene: TRBV27; J gene: TRBJ2-5; D gene: NA; CDR3 DNA: TGTGCCAGCAAAGGTAGCGGCGAGACCCAGTACTTC; CDR3 protein: CASKGSGETQYF
clone size: NA; V gene: TRBV15; J gene: TRBJ1-1; D gene: NA; CDR3 DNA: TGTGCCACCAGCAGAGTGGCGGACACTGAAGCTTTCTTT; CDR3 protein: CATSRVADTEAFF
clone size: NA; V gene: TRBV7-6; J gene: TRBJ2-7; D gene: TRBD1; CDR3 DNA: TGTGCCAGCAGCGATACAGGGGGCGCGTTCTACGAGCAGTACTTC; CDR3 protein: CASSDTGGAFYEQYF
clone size: NA; V gene: TRBV14; J gene: TRBJ2-5; D gene: NA; CDR3 DNA: TGTGCCAGCAGCCAAGATGCACAAATCCCGCGGGAGACCCAGTACTTC; CDR3 protein: CASSQDAQIPRETQYF
clone size: NA; V gene: TRBV7-6; J gene: TRBJ2-7; D gene: NA; CDR3 DNA: TGTGCCAGCAGCACTTACCAAACGTGGGAGCAGTACTTC; CDR3 protein: CASSTYQTWEQYF
clone size: NA; V gene: TRBV5-6; J gene: TRBJ2-1; D gene: NA; CDR3 DNA: TGTGCCAGCAGAGCCCGTCAGGCCCTGCGTTATGAGCAGTTCTTC; CDR3 protein: CASRARQALRYEQFF
clone size: NA; V gene: TRBV5-1; J gene: TRBJ2-7; D gene: NA; CDR3 DNA: TGCGCCAGCAGCTTGAATACGGGGCTAGCGACCTACGAGCAGTACTTC; CDR3 protein: CASSLNTGLATYEQYF
clone size: NA; V gene: TRBV5-1; J gene: TRBJ2-7; D gene: NA; CDR3 DNA: TGCGCCAGCAGCTCCGGAGGAGTATCATCCTACGAGCAGTACTTC; CDR3 protein: CASSSGGVSSYEQYF
clone size: NA; V gene: TRBV28; J gene: TRBJ2-7; D gene: NA; CDR3 DNA: TGTGCCAGCACCCACGGACGTGCGGGAAGGGGACAGCAGTACTTC; CDR3 protein: CASTHGRAGRGQQYF
clone size: NA; V gene: TRBV19; J gene: TRBJ1-2; D gene: NA; CDR3 DNA: TGTGCCAGTAACCCAGACACCGGCGCAAACTATGGCTACACCTTC; CDR3 protein: CASNPDTGANYGYTF
clone size: NA; V gene: TRBV7-2; J gene: TRBJ2-2; D gene: TRBD2; CDR3 DNA: TGTGCCAGCAGCTTAGTTGCAGGGAGGGTCGGGGAGCTGTTTTTT; CDR3 protein: CASSLVAGRVGELFF
clone size: NA; V gene: TRBV27; J gene: TRBJ1-4; D gene: TRBD1; CDR3 DNA: TGTGCCAGCAGTGACTACAGGGGAAGGGGTGAAAAACTGTTTTTT; CDR3 protein: CASSDYRGRGEKLFF
clone size: once; V gene: TRBV7-2; J gene: TRBJ2-1; D gene: NA; CDR3 DNA: TGTGCCAGCAGCCAAGAGAGCCGCGCCCGGCAGTTCTTC; CDR3 protein: CASSQESRARQFF